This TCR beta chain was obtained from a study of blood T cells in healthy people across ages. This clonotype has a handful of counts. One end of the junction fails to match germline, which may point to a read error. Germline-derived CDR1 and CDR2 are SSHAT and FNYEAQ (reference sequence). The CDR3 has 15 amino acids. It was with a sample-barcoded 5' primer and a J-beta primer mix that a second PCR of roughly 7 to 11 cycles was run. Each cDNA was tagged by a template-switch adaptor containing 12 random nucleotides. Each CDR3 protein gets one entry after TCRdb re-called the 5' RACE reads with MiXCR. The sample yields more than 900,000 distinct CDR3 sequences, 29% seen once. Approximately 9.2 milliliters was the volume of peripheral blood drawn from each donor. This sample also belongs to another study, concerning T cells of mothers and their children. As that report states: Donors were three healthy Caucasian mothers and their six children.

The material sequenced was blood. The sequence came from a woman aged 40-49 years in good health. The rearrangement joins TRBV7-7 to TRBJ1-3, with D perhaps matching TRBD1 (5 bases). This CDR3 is CASSLGSGAGNTIYF. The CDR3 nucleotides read TGTGCTAGCAGCTTAGGTTCGGGGGCTGGAAACACCATATATTTT.